This T cell receptor (beta chain) came from a study of T cells in Graves' hyperthyroidism and ophthalmopathy. RNA transcripts provided the source from which TCR beta CDR3 regions were amplified. TCR CDR3 underwent first-round RT-PCR with the HTBI primer set. TCRdb reprocessed the multiplex PCR reads via MiXCR and lists one record per CDR3 protein. Found here are 620,000 or so distinct CDR3 sequences, 14% of them singletons; the top ten hold around 12%. Each diagnosis drew on symptoms, thyroxine, TRAb, thyroid ultrasound and orbital computed tomography findings. A remark on this clonotype: What it binds is not known. This may stem from a read error, because a much larger clone lies one nucleotide away.

Study outcomes and limitations: Appearing also in blood were most of the thyroid clonotypes expanded above 0.001.

The TCR comes from a woman between 45 and 65 years old with Graves' ophthalmopathy. The sequenced material came from blood.

The chain's CDR3 is CSARQGVYGHTF. The CDR3, as DNA: TGCAGTGCTAGACAGGGCGTCTATGGCCACACCTTC. The rearrangement joins TRBV20-1 to TRBJ1-2, with a tentative D call TRBD1 (5 bases). Per the germline V gene, CDR1 is DFQATT and CDR2 is SNEGSKA (reference sequence). The CDR3 contains 12 residues.